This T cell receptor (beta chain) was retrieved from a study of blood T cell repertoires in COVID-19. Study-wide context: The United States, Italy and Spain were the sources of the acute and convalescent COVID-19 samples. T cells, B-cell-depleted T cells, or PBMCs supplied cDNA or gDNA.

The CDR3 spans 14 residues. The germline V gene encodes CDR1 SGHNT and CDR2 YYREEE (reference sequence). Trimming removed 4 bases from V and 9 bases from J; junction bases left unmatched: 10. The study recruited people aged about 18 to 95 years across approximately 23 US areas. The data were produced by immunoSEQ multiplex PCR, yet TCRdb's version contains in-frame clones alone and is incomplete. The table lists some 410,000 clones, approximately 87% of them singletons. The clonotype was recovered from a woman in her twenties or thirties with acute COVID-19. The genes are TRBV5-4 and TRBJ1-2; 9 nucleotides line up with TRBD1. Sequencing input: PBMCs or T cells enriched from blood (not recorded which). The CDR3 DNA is TGTGCCAGCAGCCGGGACAGGGAGTTTGATAGCTACACCTTC. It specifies CASSRDREFDSYTF.